The subject of this entry is one T cell receptor (beta chain). The source of the sample is a study of technical replicates of blood from several donors. The germline gives CDR1 MNHEY, CDR2 SVGAGI. CDR3 size: 13 residues. Losses at the gene ends were 6 bases for V and 10 bases for J; bases not matched to a gene: 9. Sequencing was performed with immunoSEQ multiplex PCR; in TCRdb, only in-frame clones are kept and a portion is missing. Of roughly 51,000 clones listed, about 93% are singletons. The sequence was collected from a human donor in good health. Some clones in this sample may be carry-over from other donors' samples. The source material was PBMCs. The V and J genes are TRBV6-5 and TRBJ2-1; 7 bases line up with TRBD2. CDR3 amino acids: CASRPQGGLEQFF. CDR3 nucleotides: TGTGCCAGCAGGCCCCAGGGAGGGTTGGAGCAGTTCTTC.